Each of the 21 T cell receptor beta chains below was sequenced from the same sample in a study of blood T cell repertoires in COVID-19. TCRdb's table, derived via immunoSEQ multiplex PCR, lists solely in-frame clones and lacks some. The sample lists about 270,000 clones, over 75% occurring once. The sequenced sample was peripheral blood. These receptors were taken from a woman aged 45-59 years with acute or convalescent COVID-19.

The chain couples TRBV2 to TRBJ2-7, with TRBD1 matching over 8 bases. Per the germline V gene, CDR1 is SNHLY and CDR2 is FYNNEI. Trimming at V came to 4 bases and at J to 9 bases, leaving 8 bases not matched to a gene. The CDR3 length is 13 residues. CDR3 amino acids: CASSGQGNRGQYF. In DNA form, the CDR3 reads TGTGCCAGCAGTGGACAGGGGAATCGGGGGCAGTACTTC.

The V gene is TRBV5-4, the J gene TRBJ1-2; TRBD1 agrees at 7 bases. Germline loops: CDR1 SGHNT, CDR2 YYREEE (reference sequence). This CDR3 region has 14 residues. The ends lost 3 bases at V and 4 bases at J; junction bases unmatched: 6. The DNA for the CDR3 is TGTGCCAGCAGCTCCGCGGGACAGAGCTATGGCTACACCTTC. Translation: CASSSAGQSYGYTF.

The CDR3 spells CASSYSRGAVGYNEQFF. The CDR3 nucleotides are TGTGCCAGCAGTTACTCCCGGGGGGCCGTAGGATACAATGAGCAGTTCTTC. The chain joins TRBV6-2 or TRBV6-3 to TRBJ2-1, with D perhaps matching TRBD2 (7 bases). The germline gives CDR1 MNHEY, CDR2 SVGEGT. Trimming left V 0 bases short and J 4 bases short, with 16 bases between. The CDR3 covers 17 residues.

This chain connects TRBV5-1 to TRBJ2-3; a weak D match, TRBD1 (6 bases). Trimming left V 8 bases short and J 2 bases short, with 12 bases between. CDR3 size: 13 residues. Looked up from germline, CDR1 is SGHRS and CDR2 is YFSETQ. The CDR3 reads CASQQGSTDTQYF. CDR3 sequence (DNA): TGCGCCAGTCAACAGGGTTCCACAGATACGCAGTATTTT.

This chain joins TRBV11-2 and TRBJ1-4; D is perhaps TRBD1 (5 bases). V lost 6 bases, J lost 4 bases, and 9 bases lay in between. Germline-derived CDR1 and CDR2 are SGHAT and FQNNGV. CDR3 size: 13 residues. The CDR3: CASSTGLNEKLFF. The CDR3 DNA sequence: TGTGCCAGCAGTACAGGTCTTAATGAAAAACTGTTTTTT.

This clone appeared a single time. Other DNA sequences in the same sample also yield this CDR3. The chain links TRBV5-1 to TRBJ1-1; TRBD1 agrees at 7 bases. Germline CDR1 SGHRS, CDR2 YFSETQ. V trimming: 0 bases; J trimming: 1 base; junction bases outside the gene matches: 0. The CDR3 runs 14 residues. The CDR3 loop reads CASSLGTGNTEAFF. DNA for the CDR3: TGCGCCAGCAGCTTGGGGACAGGGAACACTGAAGCTTTCTTT.

This chain links TRBV7-9 with TRBJ1-3; the D is unclear. This CDR3 comprises 17 residues. The germline V and J ends were trimmed by 4 bases and 2 bases, with 18 bases remaining between them. Germline CDR1 and CDR2: SEHNR and FQNEAQ (reference sequence). The CDR3 sequence is CASSSSDSPGAGNTIYF. In nucleotides, the CDR3 is TGTGCCAGCAGCTCTTCCGACTCCCCCGGGGCTGGAAACACCATATATTTT.

The chain couples TRBV28 to TRBJ1-2; 9 nucleotides match TRBD1. The J segment lost 1 base and the V segment lost 6 bases, leaving 3 bases of the junction unmatched. The CDR3 runs 14 residues. Per germline, CDR1 MDHEN and CDR2 SYDVKM. The CDR3 bases are TGTGCCAGCAGACAGGGGGCTGGTAACTATGGCTACACCTTC. Its translation: CASRQGAGNYGYTF.

V gene TRBV6-5 combines with J gene TRBJ2-7, with 9 positions matching TRBD1. J gave up 4 bases and V 6 bases, and 10 bases lay outside the gene matches. The CDR3 has 15 residues. Germline V gene lookup returns CDR1 MNHEY and CDR2 SVGAGI. In nucleotides, the CDR3 is TGTGCCAGCAGAAAGTTCACAGGGGGCGGGTACGAGCAGTACTTC. The encoded protein is CASRKFTGGGYEQYF.

The chain uses TRBV7-2 and TRBJ1-1; 7 bases are a match to TRBD1. The germline V gene has CDR1 SGHTA and CDR2 FQGNSA. V gave up 2 bases and J gave up 10 bases; unmatched junction bases: 4. The CDR3 sequence is 12 residues long. CDR3 sequence: CASSLYWDRAFF. The CDR3 DNA sequence: TGTGCCAGCAGCTTATATTGGGACAGAGCTTTCTTT.

The J gene is TRBJ2-4, the V gene TRBV2, with D perhaps TRBD1 (6 bases). The CDR3 has 13 amino acids. V was clipped by 3 bases and J by 9 bases, with 12 bases between them. Looked up from germline, CDR1 is SNHLY and CDR2 is FYNNEI. The CDR3 bases are TGTGCCAGCAGTGAGCAGGGGACATTCATTCAGTACTTC. This sequence encodes CASSEQGTFIQYF. The full variable domain, its missing parts supplied by reference TRBV2 and TRBJ2-4, is EPEVTQTPSHQVTQMGQEVILRCVPISNHLYFYWYRQILGQKVEFLVSFYNNEISEKSEIFDDQFSVERPDGSNFTLKIRSTKLEDSAMYFCASSEQGTFIQYFGAGTRLSVL.

The rearrangement uses TRBV28 and TRBJ1-2; D unresolved. The V end lost 2 bases, the J end lost 3 bases, and 16 bases lay between the germline ends. Germline loops: CDR1 MDHEN, CDR2 SYDVKM. The CDR3 totals 16 residues. The CDR3 DNA reads as TGTGCCAGCAGTTTAAGAAAGGGAGATAGAGACTATGGCTACACCTTC. Its translation: CASSLRKGDRDYGYTF.

The J gene is TRBJ2-3, the V gene TRBV7-2, with no clear D. CDR3 length: 14 residues. Germline lookup yields CDR1 SGHTA and CDR2 FQGNSA. Trimming stripped 2 bases from V and 3 bases from J, with 9 bases between. CDR3 residues: CASSLWANTDTQYF. The CDR3 DNA follows: TGTGCCAGCAGCTTATGGGCAAATACAGATACGCAGTATTTT. Supplemented by reference TRBV7-2 and TRBJ2-3, the full variable domain reads GAGVSQSPSNKVTEKGKDVELRCDPISGHTALYWYRQSLGQGLEFLIYFQGNSAPDKSGLPSDRFSAERTGGSVSTLTIQRTQQEDSAVYLCASSLWANTDTQYFGPGTRLTVL.

V is TRBV10-3 and J is TRBJ2-1, with TRBD1 identical over 11 bases. This CDR3 has 18 amino acids. Germline trimming cut 0 bases from V and 1 base from J; bases unmatched to any gene: 5. The V gene's germline CDR1 is ENHRY and CDR2 SYGVKD. In DNA form, the CDR3 reads TGTGCCATCAGTGAGTCAGGGGGACAGGGGGAATCCTACAATGAGCAGTTCTTC. It yields the protein CAISESGGQGESYNEQFF.

The rearrangement uses TRBV27 and TRBJ2-1; a possible D gene is TRBD2 (5 bases). Germline loops: CDR1 MNHEY, CDR2 SMNVEV (reference sequence). CDR3 length equals 10 residues. V was pared by 6 bases and J by 9 bases, with 6 bases between. The CDR3 sequence: CASRGSEQFF. CDR3 bases: TGTGCCAGCAGGGGGAGTGAGCAGTTCTTC.

The chain has TRBV27 and TRBJ1-4, with D maybe TRBD1 (6 bases). V lost 9 bases and J lost 0, with 11 bases in between. The germline V gene has CDR1 MNHEY and CDR2 SMNVEV (reference sequence). The CDR3 extends over 14 amino acids. The CDR3 spells CASTGFATNEKLFF. In nucleotides, the CDR3 is TGTGCCAGTACAGGGTTTGCAACTAATGAAAAACTGTTTTTT.

The genes are TRBV7-2 and TRBJ2-2; 14 nucleotides align to TRBD2. The germline V gene encodes CDR1 SGHTA and CDR2 FQGNSA. V trimming: 5 bases; J trimming: 7 bases; junction bases outside the gene matches: 3. The CDR3 loop spans 15 amino acids. CDR3 sequence reads: CASSTGLAGGGELFF. The CDR3, as DNA: TGTGCCAGCAGCACCGGACTAGCGGGAGGCGGGGAGCTGTTTTTT.

V gene TRBV7-3 combines with J gene TRBJ2-3, with a weak D call TRBD2 (6 bases). The germline gives CDR1 SGHTA, CDR2 FQGTGA. CDR3 length: 13 residues. The V end lost 0 bases, the J end lost 5 bases, and 6 bases lay between the germline ends. CDR3 in amino acids: CASSLTSGDTQYF. The CDR3 nucleotides read TGTGCCAGCAGCTTAACTAGCGGAGATACGCAGTATTTT.

The gene calls are TRBV7-2 and TRBJ2-5; 9 bases map to TRBD2. The CDR3 runs 14 residues. Per germline, CDR1 SGHTA and CDR2 FQGNSA. V dropped 4 bases and J dropped 4; count of bases not matched to a gene: 4. In DNA form, the CDR3 reads TGTGCCAGCAGCTACTGGACTAGCGCAGAGACCCAGTACTTC. Translation: CASSYWTSAETQYF.

V gene TRBV5-1 combines with J gene TRBJ1-2; 9 bases align to TRBD1. The CDR3 is 17 amino acids. Trimming at V came to 0 bases and at J to 11 bases, leaving 17 bases not matched to a gene. Looked up from germline, CDR1 is SGHRS and CDR2 is YFSETQ. The CDR3 DNA reads TGCGCCAGCAGCTTGGTGGAGGGAATTCCGGGACAGGGTGTTTACACCTTC. Amino acids: CASSLVEGIPGQGVYTF.

The rearrangement links TRBV19 to TRBJ1-4, with D possibly being TRBD1 (6 bases). CDR3 length: 14 residues. The V gene lost 7 bases and the J gene lost 5 bases, with 14 bases spanning the gap. Germline V gene data show CDR1 as LNHDA and CDR2 as SQIVND (reference sequence). The CDR3 coding sequence is TGTGCCAGTACCTGGACAGTGGGGAATGAAAAACTGTTTTTT. Its translation is CASTWTVGNEKLFF. Looking up the rest from reference TRBV19 and TRBJ1-4 gives the full variable domain: DGGITQSPKYLFRKEGQNVTLSCEQNLNHDAMYWYRQDPGQGLRLIYYSQIVNDFQKGDIAEGYSVSREKKESFPLTVTSAQKNPTAFYLCASTWTVGNEKLFFGSGTQLSVL.